Following are 18 T cell receptor beta chains from one sample sequenced in a study of T-cell memory formation after mild COVID-19. TCRdb analysed the 5' RACE reads with MiXCR anew, one entry per CDR3 protein. This sample has over 300,000 distinct CDR3 sequences, with 20% to 25% found just once. Material for sequencing was PBMCs or a T cell subset sorted from them (not recorded which). These receptors originate from a man younger than 30 who had mild COVID-19 (a few samples of this study predate the infection). Cell type and time point are not known.

The V and J genes are TRBV29-1 and TRBJ1-1, with 8 bases identical to TRBD1. CDR3 length equals 12 residues. Germline values: CDR1 SQVTM, CDR2 ANQGSEA. J lost 2 bases, V lost 7 bases, and 3 bases had no gene match. CDR3 in amino acids: CSGTGGNTEAFF. CDR3 bases: TGCAGCGGTACAGGGGGAAACACTGAAGCTTTCTTT.

The CDR3 protein is CASSFFGGNGYTF. CDR3 coding DNA: TGTGCCAGCAGCTTCTTCGGGGGAAATGGCTACACCTTC. V is TRBV7-2 and J is TRBJ1-2, with a tentative D call TRBD1 (5 bases). V gave up 3 bases and J gave up 6 bases, with 11 bases separating them. The CDR3 sequence is 13 residues long. CDR1 is SGHTA and CDR2 is FQGNSA in the germline V gene.

In its sample, this clonotype was seen many times. The V and J genes are TRBV5-6 and TRBJ2-2; D is uncertain. CDR1 and CDR2 (germline): SGHDT, YYEEEE. The CDR3 totals 13 residues. V was cut by 2 bases and J by 6 bases, with 8 bases left in between. The CDR3 spells CASSLLLAGELFF. The CDR3 DNA sequence: TGTGCCAGCAGCTTACTCCTCGCCGGGGAGCTGTTTTTT.

CDR3 protein: CASSWNTGTGGSEQYF. CDR3 in DNA: TGTGCCAGCAGCTGGAACACCGGGACAGGGGGTTCCGAGCAGTACTTC. The chain recombines TRBV7-2 with TRBJ2-7; 11 bases are a match to TRBD1. This CDR3 spans 16 amino acids. Losses at the gene ends were 4 bases for V and 6 bases for J; bases not matched to a gene: 11. The germline gives CDR1 SGHTA, CDR2 FQGNSA.

The genes are TRBV6-2 or TRBV6-3 and TRBJ1-2; D is ambiguous. The CDR3 extends over 14 amino acids. Looked up from germline, CDR1 is MNHEY and CDR2 is SVGEGT. Trimming removed 6 bases at V and 4 bases at J, with 15 bases between. CDR3 loop: CASSLPVGIYGYTF. DNA for the CDR3: TGTGCCAGCAGCCTACCCGTCGGGATCTATGGCTACACCTTC.

This chain links TRBV28 with TRBJ2-5, with 8 bases aligning to TRBD2. The CDR3 extends over 16 amino acids. Germline V gene sequence: CDR1 MDHEN, CDR2 SYDVKM. V gave up 6 bases and J gave up 5 bases; unmatched junction bases: 14. The CDR3 protein is CASSPSPGGGFETQYF. In DNA form, the CDR3 reads TGTGCCAGCAGCCCTTCCCCAGGCGGGGGGTTCGAGACCCAGTACTTC.

The chain recombines TRBV7-2 with TRBJ2-5, with no clear D. Looked up from germline, CDR1 is SGHTA and CDR2 is FQGNSA. With 1 base removed from V and 2 bases from J, the gap between germline ends came to 14 bases. The CDR3 has 16 amino acids. The CDR3 protein is CASSLVVGLGQETQYF. The CDR3 DNA reads TGTGCCAGCAGCTTAGTAGTTGGCCTCGGGCAAGAGACCCAGTACTTC.

The chain uses TRBV16 and TRBJ1-5, with D tentatively TRBD1 (6 bases). The CDR3 runs 14 residues. CDR1 KGHSY and CDR2 FQNENV come from the germline V gene. V was cut by 4 bases and J by 5 bases, with 12 bases left in between. CDR3 coding DNA: TGTGCCAGCAGCCTCGACAGGCCTTATCAGCCCCAGCATTTT. It codes for CASSLDRPYQPQHF.

This clonotype was seen more than once but under ten times. The V call is TRBV5-1, the J call TRBJ2-5, with 7 bases fitting TRBD1. The CDR3 consists of 15 residues. Germline V gives CDR1 SGHRS, CDR2 YFSETQ. Unmatched junction bases numbered 10, after V lost 4 bases and J lost 4 bases. The CDR3 reads CASSPTGEVGETQYF. The CDR3 DNA is TGCGCCAGCAGCCCAACAGGGGAAGTGGGAGAGACCCAGTACTTC.

This clonotype appeared a few times. This chain joins TRBV3-1 and TRBJ1-6; D is unclear. Trimming took off 3 bases at V and 6 bases at J, with 15 bases between the two ends. The CDR3 extends over 16 amino acids. Germline CDR1 reads LGHDT; CDR2 reads YNNKEL (reference sequence). The CDR3 DNA reads as TGTGCCAGCAGCCAGGGGTCGGGAGGGATTAATTCACCCCTCCACTTT. Residues: CASSQGSGGINSPLHF.

CDR3: CASSPSGKEQYV. CDR3 nucleotides: TGTGCCAGCAGCCCGTCTGGGAAAGAGCAGTACGTC. The chain is built from TRBV6-2 or TRBV6-3 and TRBJ2-7; D gene ambiguous. V was trimmed by 6 bases and J by 7 bases, leaving 13 bases between them. CDR1 is MNHEY and CDR2 is SVGEGT in the germline V gene. The CDR3 is 12 residues long.

This CDR3 reads CASLHTRQGGYNEQFF. The CDR3 DNA reads TGTGCCAGCCTACATACGAGGCAGGGGGGTTACAATGAGCAGTTCTTC. The chain recombines TRBV6-2 or TRBV6-3 with TRBJ2-1, with D possibly TRBD1 on 7 matching bases. Trimming left V 8 bases short and J 4 bases short, with 21 bases between. The germline V gene encodes CDR1 MNHEY and CDR2 SVGEGT. This CDR3 has 16 amino acids.

The chain recombines TRBV5-6 with TRBJ2-1, with D perhaps being TRBD1 or TRBD2 (5 bases each). V was trimmed by 7 bases and J by 3 bases, leaving 14 bases between them. This CDR3 comprises 14 residues. Germline V gene data show CDR1 as SGHDT and CDR2 as YYEEEE. The CDR3 nucleotides are TGTGCCAGCTGCGAGGGGAGTCTCTACAATGAGCAGTTCTTC. It codes for CASCEGSLYNEQFF.

V usage is TRBV20-1 and J usage is TRBJ1-4; no definite D call. There are 13 residues in the CDR3. The germline V and J ends were trimmed by 0 bases and 5 bases, with 7 bases remaining between them. The germline V gene has CDR1 DFQATT and CDR2 SNEGSKA (reference sequence). The CDR3 DNA reads as TGCAGTGCTAGAGAGGCAGTAAATGAAAAACTGTTTTTT. The encoded protein is CSAREAVNEKLFF.

The CDR3 DNA reads as TGTGCCAGCAGCTTGGAGGGCAGCTTCTCTGGAAACACCATATATTTT. This sequence encodes CASSLEGSFSGNTIYF. This rearrangement joins TRBV5-5 to TRBJ1-3; no clear D. CDR3 length equals 16 residues. Germline assignment: CDR1 SGHKS and CDR2 YYEKEE (reference sequence). The V end was cut by 0 bases, the J end by 0 bases, with 10 bases between.

The chain carries TRBV6-2 or TRBV6-3 and TRBJ2-7, with TRBD1 matching 9 bases. The germline CDR1 and CDR2 sequences are MNHEY and SVGEGT. The CDR3 contains 13 residues. V shed 7 bases and J 7 bases; nucleotides not matched to a gene: 8. CDR3 loop: CASMKDRGGEQYF. The CDR3 DNA follows: TGTGCCAGCATGAAGGACAGGGGAGGGGAGCAGTACTTC.

This clonotype was counted between two and nine times. The rearrangement links TRBV20-1 to TRBJ1-4; TRBD1 might be the D (5 bases). V was cut by 0 bases and J by 7 bases, with 15 bases left in between. Germline CDR1 reads DFQATT; CDR2 reads SNEGSKA (reference sequence). The CDR3 has 15 residues. The CDR3 DNA reads as TGCAGTGCTAGAGATCGCAGGGACTTTGGTGAAAAACTGTTTTTT. It is translated as CSARDRRDFGEKLFF.

This chain connects TRBV5-1 to TRBJ1-2; D unclear. Germline V gives CDR1 SGHRS, CDR2 YFSETQ. Trimming left V 7 bases short and J 4 bases short, with 20 bases between. The CDR3 is made up of 15 amino acids. CDR3 DNA: TGCGCCAGCCGCCGAGAGGCCACTAGTTCCTATGGCTACACCTTC. Its translation: CASRREATSSYGYTF.